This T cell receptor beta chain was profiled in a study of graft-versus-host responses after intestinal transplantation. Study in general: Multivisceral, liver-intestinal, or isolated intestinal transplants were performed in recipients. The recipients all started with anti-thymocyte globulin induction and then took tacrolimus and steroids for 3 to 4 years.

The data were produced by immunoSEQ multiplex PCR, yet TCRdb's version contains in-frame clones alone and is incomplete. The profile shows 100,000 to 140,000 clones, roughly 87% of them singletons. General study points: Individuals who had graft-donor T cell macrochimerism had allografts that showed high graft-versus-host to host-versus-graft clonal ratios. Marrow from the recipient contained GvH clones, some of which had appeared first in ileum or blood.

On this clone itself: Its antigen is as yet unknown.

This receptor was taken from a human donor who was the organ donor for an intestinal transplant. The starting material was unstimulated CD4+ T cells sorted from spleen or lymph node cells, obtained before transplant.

CDR3 DNA sequence: TGTGCCAGCAGCTTTTTACAGGGGGCATTCAACTATGGCTACACCTTC. Amino acid sequence: CASSFLQGAFNYGYTF. The V call is TRBV5-5, the J call TRBJ1-2, with 9 bases fitting TRBD1. Trimming removed 2 bases from V and 2 bases from J; junction bases left unmatched: 7. This CDR3 has 16 residues. CDR1 SGHKS and CDR2 YYEKEE come from the germline V gene (reference sequence).